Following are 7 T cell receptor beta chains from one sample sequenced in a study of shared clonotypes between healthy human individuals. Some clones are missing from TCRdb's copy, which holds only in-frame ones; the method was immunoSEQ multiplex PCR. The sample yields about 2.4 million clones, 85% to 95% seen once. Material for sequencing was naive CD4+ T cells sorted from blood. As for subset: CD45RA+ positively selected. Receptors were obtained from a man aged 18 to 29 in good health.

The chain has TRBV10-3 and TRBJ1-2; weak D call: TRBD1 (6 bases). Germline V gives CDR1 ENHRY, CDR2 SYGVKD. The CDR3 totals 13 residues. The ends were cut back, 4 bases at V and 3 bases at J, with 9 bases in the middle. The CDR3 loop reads CAISGQEYYGYTF. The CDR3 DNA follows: TGTGCCATCAGTGGACAGGAGTACTATGGCTACACCTTC.

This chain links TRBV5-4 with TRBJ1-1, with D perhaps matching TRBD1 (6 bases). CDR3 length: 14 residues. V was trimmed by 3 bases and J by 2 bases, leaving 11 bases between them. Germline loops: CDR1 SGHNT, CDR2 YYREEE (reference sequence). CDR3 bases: TGTGCCAGCAGCTCGCGGGACACCAACACTGAAGCTTTCTTT. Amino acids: CASSSRDTNTEAFF.

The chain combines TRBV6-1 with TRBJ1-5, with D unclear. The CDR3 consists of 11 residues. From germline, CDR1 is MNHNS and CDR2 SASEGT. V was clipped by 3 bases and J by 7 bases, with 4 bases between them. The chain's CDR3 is CASSDVQPQHF. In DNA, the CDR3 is TGTGCCAGCAGTGATGTGCAGCCCCAGCATTTT.

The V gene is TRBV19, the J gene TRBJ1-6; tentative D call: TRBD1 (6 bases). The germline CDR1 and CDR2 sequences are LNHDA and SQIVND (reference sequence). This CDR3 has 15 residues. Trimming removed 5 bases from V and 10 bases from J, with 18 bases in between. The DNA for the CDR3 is TGTGCCAGTAGTTCAAGGACAGCCTTGGGCTCACCCCTCCACTTT. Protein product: CASSSRTALGSPLHF.

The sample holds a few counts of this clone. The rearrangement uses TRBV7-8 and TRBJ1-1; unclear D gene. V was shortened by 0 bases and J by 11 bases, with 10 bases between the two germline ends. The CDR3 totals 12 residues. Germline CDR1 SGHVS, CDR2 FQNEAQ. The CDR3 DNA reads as TGTGCCAGCAGCTTAGCCACGGGCCGGGCTTTCTTT. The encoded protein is CASSLATGRAFF.

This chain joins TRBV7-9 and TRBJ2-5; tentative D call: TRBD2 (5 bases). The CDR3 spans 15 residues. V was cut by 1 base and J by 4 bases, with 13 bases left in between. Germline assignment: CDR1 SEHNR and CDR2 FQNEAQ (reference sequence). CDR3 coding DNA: TGTGCCAGCAGCTTAGTCCGGCGAAGCGGAGAGACCCAGTACTTC. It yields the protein CASSLVRRSGETQYF. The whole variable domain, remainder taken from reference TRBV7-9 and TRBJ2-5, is DTGVSQNPRHKITKRGQNVTFRCDPISEHNRLYWYRQTLGQGPEFLTYFQNEAQLEKSRLLSDRFSAERPKGSFSTLEIQRTEQGDSAMYLCASSLVRRSGETQYFGPGTRLLVL.

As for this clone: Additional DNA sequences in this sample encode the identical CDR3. CDR3 coding DNA: TGTGCCAGCAGTTTCAGTAGCGGGAGTTACGAGCAGTACTTC. The encoded protein is CASSFSSGSYEQYF. This chain connects TRBV28 to TRBJ2-7; 9 bases line up with TRBD2. J lost 4 bases, V lost 3 bases, and 4 bases had no gene match. The germline V gene encodes CDR1 MDHEN and CDR2 SYDVKM. CDR3 size: 14 residues.